The present entry profiles one T cell receptor beta chain with its context. This sample was taken from a study of blood T cells in healthy people across ages. The CDR3 is made up of 12 amino acids. Germline lookup yields CDR1 SGHAT and CDR2 FQDESV (reference sequence). Between the trimmed V and J ends, which lost 5 bases and 8 bases, there was a span of 12 bases. It was with a sample-barcoded 5' primer and a J-beta primer mix that a second PCR of roughly 6 to 11 cycles was run. MiXCR, run by TCRdb on the 5' RACE reads, gives a single entry per CDR3 protein. This table holds some 860,000 distinct CDR3 sequences, just over 55% found once.

The sequenced material came from blood. The rearrangement uses TRBV11-1 and TRBJ1-1; TRBD1 might be the D (6 bases). This clonotype was sampled from a man between 35 and 55 years old in good health. CDR3 amino acids: CASSPGGGEAFF. The CDR3 DNA sequence: TGTGCCAGCAGCCCCGGGGGCGGCGAAGCTTTCTTT.